One TCR beta chain is described in this entry. The data originate from a study of blood T cell repertoires in COVID-19. Study background: Material from acute and convalescent COVID-19 was sourced from the United States, Italy and Spain. T cells, B-cell-depleted T cells, or PBMCs supplied cDNA or gDNA.

V shed 6 bases, J shed 4 bases, and the junction held 17 bases outside the gene matches. The CDR3 spans 18 residues. Looked up from germline, CDR1 is MDHEN and CDR2 is SYDVKM. Per the authors' pipeline: Estimation of nucleated cell counts was performed using reference gene primer amplification. The protocol was immunoSEQ multiplex PCR, while the TCRdb copy is restricted to in-frame clones and leaves out a portion. For V, J and clone size, that table is used; D and trimming come from the DNA. The data show more than 50,000 clones, 65% to 75% seen once. The V and J genes are TRBV28 and TRBJ1-3; the match to TRBD1 covers 8 bases. This sequence originates from a woman older than 75 with acute or convalescent COVID-19. The sequenced sample consisted of peripheral blood. The CDR3 loop is CASSLPGQGTFTGNTIYF. In nucleotides, the CDR3 is TGTGCCAGCAGCCTCCCAGGACAGGGTACTTTTACCGGAAACACCATATATTTT.